The clone carrying this TCR beta chain has a handful of counts. Its antigen is not known. The J segment lost 1 base and the V segment lost 5 bases, leaving 11 bases of the junction unmatched. The CDR3 totals 16 residues. The germline gives CDR1 SGHTA, CDR2 FQGNSA. The entry originates in a study of blood T cells in healthy people across ages. Whole-study results and caveats: Unsorted PBMC input precluded a conclusive naive versus antigen-experienced comparison.

Next came a second PCR, run for about 6 to 11 cycles, which used a sample-barcoded 5' primer along with a J-beta primer mix. Each single sample gave us at least 2.5 million CDR3-containing paired-end reads. TCRdb redid the calling of the 5' RACE reads with MiXCR, one entry per CDR3 protein. The sample lists roughly 830,000 distinct CDR3 sequences, under 80% occurring once. The receptor was derived from a man aged 25-45 years in good health. This chain uses TRBV7-2 with TRBJ2-7; TRBD1 aligns across 7 bases. The sequenced material came from blood. CDR3 nucleotide sequence: TGTGCCAGCAGCGACCCCGGACAGGTGTTATCCTACGAGCAGTACTTC. This sequence encodes CASSDPGQVLSYEQYF. The full variable domain, completed using reference TRBV7-2 and TRBJ2-7, is GAGVSQSPSNKVTEKGKDVELRCDPISGHTALYWYRQSLGQGLEFLIYFQGNSAPDKSGLPSDRFSAERTGGSVSTLTIQRTQQEDSAVYLCASSDPGQVLSYEQYFGPGTRLTVT.